Detailed here is one TCR beta chain. From germline, CDR1 is SGHDN and CDR2 FVKESK. The CDR3 length is 19 residues. The junction had 12 bases not matched to a gene; V was cut back by 3 bases and J by 0 bases. This sample is part of a study of control samples from healthy donors and cancer patients. Using immunoSEQ multiplex PCR, the repertoire was profiled, and TCRdb retains in-frame clones only, with some absent. The sample shows 170,000 or so clones, 80% to 95% of them seen only once. This sequence was found in a middle-aged woman in good health. The chain carries TRBV14 and TRBJ2-1; 9 bases fit TRBD1. Specimen: blood. CDR3 DNA: TGTGCCAGCAGCCATTCCGGGCTGACAGGGGGGAGCTCCTACAATGAGCAGTTCTTC. Translating it yields CASSHSGLTGGSSYNEQFF.